The 18 T cell receptor beta chains below come from one sample, sequenced in a study of blood T cell repertoires in COVID-19. Assay used: immunoSEQ multiplex PCR; TCRdb lists only in-frame clones, some missing. This table has approximately 110,000 clones, more than 80% appearing once. Sequencing used peripheral blood. These receptors all stem from a woman between 40 and 55 years old with acute or convalescent COVID-19.

The rearrangement links TRBV18 to TRBJ2-7; 8 nucleotides agree with TRBD1. V dropped 4 bases and J dropped 0; count of bases not matched to a gene: 8. Germline values: CDR1 KGHSH, CDR2 LQKENI. The length of the CDR3 is 16 residues. As DNA, the CDR3 is TGTGCCAGCTCACTATCGACAGGGGAAAGCTCCTACGAGCAGTACTTC. Protein product: CASSLSTGESSYEQYF.

The chain uses TRBV2 and TRBJ1-6, with 10 bases lining up with TRBD1. The germline CDR1 and CDR2 sequences are SNHLY and FYNNEI. V gave up 6 bases and J gave up 7 bases; unmatched junction bases: 6. The CDR3 is 15 residues long. The CDR3 bases are TGTGCCAGCAGCCCACCGGGACAGGGGAATTCACCCCTCCACTTT. It translates to CASSPPGQGNSPLHF.

V gene TRBV28 combines with J gene TRBJ1-2, with D tentatively TRBD1 (6 bases). This CDR3 has 14 residues. V lost 2 bases, J lost 0 bases, and 7 bases lay in between. Germline CDR1 reads MDHEN; CDR2 reads SYDVKM. CDR3 protein: CASSLPGANYGYTF. CDR3 bases: TGTGCCAGCAGTTTACCAGGGGCTAACTATGGCTACACCTTC.

The V and J genes are TRBV18 and TRBJ1-6; D is possibly TRBD1 (6 bases). From germline, CDR1 is KGHSH and CDR2 LQKENI. The CDR3 has 17 residues. Trimming shortened V by 4 bases and J by 2 bases, and 15 bases separated the two germline ends. CDR3 residues: CASSRSFQGTYNSPLHF. The CDR3 nucleotides are TGTGCCAGCTCACGTTCCTTTCAGGGGACCTATAATTCACCCCTCCACTTT.

The rearrangement uses TRBV6-5 and TRBJ1-5; TRBD1 matches at 7 bases. The CDR3 is 14 amino acids. V shed 9 bases and J 7 bases; nucleotides not matched to a gene: 12. The V gene's germline CDR1 is MNHEY and CDR2 SVGAGI. This CDR3 reads CASRRQGSGQPQHF. The CDR3 DNA reads TGTGCCAGTCGGAGACAGGGCTCAGGGCAGCCCCAGCATTTT.

A few counts support this clone. The genes are TRBV4-3 and TRBJ2-1, with 13 bases fitting TRBD2. This CDR3 contains 17 residues. The V segment lost 1 base and the J segment 7 bases; nucleotides outside the gene matches: 7. Germline CDR1 reads LGHNA; CDR2 reads YSLEER. Here the CDR3 DNA reads TGCGCCAGCAGCCAAGGGACTAGCGGGGGATCCATGAATGAGCAGTTCTTC. Encoded protein: CASSQGTSGGSMNEQFF.

The V call is TRBV2, the J call TRBJ2-7, with 8 bases fitting TRBD1. Germline values: CDR1 SNHLY, CDR2 FYNNEI. J lost 6 bases, V lost 4 bases, and 5 bases had no gene match. CDR3 size: 13 residues. The CDR3 DNA reads as TGTGCCAGCAGTGGACAGGGGAAGGGCGAGCAGTACTTC. Protein sequence: CASSGQGKGEQYF.

This clone was seen just once. V and J are TRBV7-9 and TRBJ1-4; D perhaps matches TRBD1 (6 bases). Germline-derived CDR1 and CDR2 are SEHNR and FQNEAQ (reference sequence). The V and J ends lost 1 base and 4 bases respectively, with 19 bases between them. CDR3 length equals 18 residues. This chain's CDR3 is CASSLGNGTQLFNEKLFF. For the CDR3, the DNA is TGTGCCAGCAGCTTAGGGAACGGGACACAGTTGTTTAATGAAAAACTGTTTTTT.

The V gene is TRBV24-1, the J gene TRBJ2-7; the D is unclear. V was trimmed by 3 bases and J by 10 bases, leaving 15 bases between them. The CDR3 length is 13 residues. Germline lookup yields CDR1 KGHDR and CDR2 SFDVKD. The CDR3 DNA reads TGTGCCACCAGTGATCCAAACGGAGTCGAACAGTACTTC. Translation gives CATSDPNGVEQYF.

This chain uses TRBV15 with TRBJ1-3, with D possibly matching TRBD1 (5 bases). The CDR3 covers 16 residues. V lost 0 bases and J 0 bases, leaving 9 bases between the germline ends. CDR1 LNHNV and CDR2 YYDKDF come from the germline V gene (reference sequence). DNA of the CDR3: TGTGCCACCAGCAGAGATCCAGGGATCTCTGGAAACACCATATATTTT. It is translated as CATSRDPGISGNTIYF. The whole variable domain, remainder taken from reference TRBV15 and TRBJ1-3, is DAMVIQNPRYQVTQFGKPVTLSCSQTLNHNVMYWYQQKSSQAPKLLFHYYDKDFNNEADTPDNFQSRRPNTSFCFLDIRSPGLGDTAMYLCATSRDPGISGNTIYFGEGSWLTVV.

The chain joins TRBV10-1 to TRBJ2-5; TRBD1 matches at 7 bases. Germline CDR1 WNHNN, CDR2 SYGVQD (reference sequence). The CDR3 loop spans 15 amino acids. V was clipped by 5 bases and J by 0 bases; unmatched bases: 6. CDR3 amino acids: CASSKRQGNQETQYF. CDR3 DNA sequence: TGCGCCAGCAGTAAAAGACAGGGAAACCAAGAGACCCAGTACTTC.

The V call is TRBV6-5, the J call TRBJ1-1, with 8 bases aligning to TRBD1. Germline V gene data show CDR1 as MNHEY and CDR2 as SVGAGI. The V segment lost 2 bases and the J segment 1 base; nucleotides outside the gene matches: 6. The CDR3 loop spans 16 amino acids. Here the CDR3 reads CASSYPTDRGNTEAFF. In DNA form, the CDR3 reads TGTGCCAGCAGTTACCCCACTGACAGGGGGAACACTGAAGCTTTCTTT.

The chain employs TRBV3-1 (or the pseudogene TRBV3-2) and TRBJ2-2; D might be TRBD2 (5 bases). V dropped 1 base and J dropped 4 bases, with 7 bases sitting between them. The CDR3 is 14 residues long. CDR1 LGHDT and CDR2 YNNKEL come from the germline V gene (reference sequence). CDR3 coding DNA: TGTGCCAGCAGCCAAGGCGCGGGCACCGGGGAGCTGTTTTTT. Translating it yields CASSQGAGTGELFF.

V usage is TRBV27 and J usage is TRBJ1-1; the match to TRBD1 covers 7 bases. Germline V gene sequence: CDR1 MNHEY, CDR2 SMNVEV (reference sequence). V was clipped by 2 bases and J by 1 base; unmatched bases: 10. The CDR3 contains 17 residues. The CDR3: CASSLGYGGQRNTEAFF. In nucleotides, the CDR3 is TGTGCCAGCAGTTTAGGCTATGGGGGACAGAGGAACACTGAAGCTTTCTTT.

The chain employs TRBV4-1 and TRBJ1-6; possible D gene TRBD1, 6 bases. Germline CDR1 MGHRA, CDR2 YSYEKL. This CDR3 has 15 residues. V was shortened by 4 bases and J by 6 bases, with 13 bases between the two germline ends. The CDR3 sequence is CASSRDRNGNSPLHF. The CDR3 nucleotides read TGCGCCAGCAGCCGAGACAGGAATGGTAATTCACCCCTCCACTTT.

This chain connects TRBV20-1 to TRBJ1-1; perhaps TRBD1 as D (5 bases). The CDR3 contains 13 residues. V was cut by 3 bases and J by 5 bases, with 13 bases left in between. In germline, CDR1 is DFQATT, CDR2 SNEGSKA (reference sequence). The CDR3 loop is CSASGQGRTEAFF. The CDR3 DNA follows: TGCAGTGCTAGTGGGCAGGGTCGGACTGAAGCTTTCTTT.

The genes are TRBV19 and TRBJ1-4; TRBD1 matches 9 bases. There are 15 residues in the CDR3. The V gene end was trimmed by 9 bases and the J gene end by 7 bases; junction bases not matched to a gene: 12. CDR1 LNHDA and CDR2 SQIVND come from the germline V gene (reference sequence). The CDR3 nucleotides read TGTGCCAGCACCGTCACAGGGGGCGTTTTTGAAAAACTGTTTTTT. It yields the protein CASTVTGGVFEKLFF.

V usage is TRBV5-1 and J usage is TRBJ2-7, with D possibly being TRBD1 (5 bases). The CDR3 contains 13 residues. Germline CDR1 and CDR2: SGHRS and YFSETQ. Trimming pared 4 bases from V and 6 bases from J, leaving 14 bases between. CDR3 nucleotide sequence: TGCGCCAGCAGCGCAGGGCCTACGTCCGAGCAGTACTTC. This gives the protein CASSAGPTSEQYF. The full variable domain, its missing parts supplied by reference TRBV5-1 and TRBJ2-7, is KAGVTQTPRYLIKTRGQQVTLSCSPISGHRSVSWYQQTPGQGLQFLFEYFSETQRNKGNFPGRFSGRQFSNSRSEMNVSTLELGDSALYLCASSAGPTSEQYFGPGTRLTVT.